This T cell receptor (beta chain) was recorded in a study of Graves' ophthalmopathy and Graves' hyperthyroidism. General study results and limits: At 70.59% sensitivity and over 72% specificity, the model predicted progression of the ophthalmopathy. A majority of expanded thyroid clonotypes exceeding 0.001 frequency were likewise present in blood.

Beta-chain TCR CDR3 regions were amplified from RNA transcripts. The workflow started with a first-round RT-PCR run with HTBI primers and then moved on to a second-round multiplex PCR. TCRdb re-called the multiplex PCR reads through MiXCR, storing one row per CDR3 protein. Found here are about 600,000 distinct CDR3 sequences, roughly 39% of them singletons; the top ten hold approximately 4.1%. In its sample, this clonotype was seen many times. Antigen unknown. The sequenced sample was peripheral blood or thyroid tissue (not recorded which). The sequence was collected from an adult man with Graves' hyperthyroidism.

CDR3: CASSLVISGWETQYF. The CDR3 nucleotides read TGTGCCAGCAGCTTAGTTATTTCAGGGTGGGAGACCCAGTACTTC. The chain carries TRBV11-3 and TRBJ2-5; D possibly corresponds to TRBD1 (5 bases). Germline CDR1 and CDR2: SGHNT and YENEEA. V lost 1 base and J 5 bases, leaving 14 bases between the germline ends. CDR3 length equals 15 residues.